The TCR beta chain described here comes from a study of low-dose radiotherapy and immunotherapy resistance in tumors. Primers used for first-strand cDNA, a TRAV- and TRBV-specific set, covered both alpha and beta chains. Amplification, which lasted 15 to 20 PCR cycles, used a constant-region primer and V-primer adapter to amplify TCRs. TCRdb fed the reads into MiXCR, producing one record per CDR3 protein. The repertoire holds nearly 60,000 distinct CDR3 sequences, with 23% as singletons. This clonotype was picked up many times. The time point is: after trial treatment. Described treatment: LDRT plus nivolumab, ipilimumab, low-dose cyclophosphamide and aspirin (RACIN trial). Those who qualified had advanced solid tumors (lacking tumor-infiltrating lymphocytes). Germline loops: CDR1 SGHNT, CDR2 YENEEA. This CDR3 has 14 amino acids. V was cut by 4 bases and J by 1 base, with 7 bases left in between.

The rearrangement links TRBV11-3 to TRBJ2-2, with D perhaps matching TRBD1 or TRBD2 (5 bases each). The TCR sequence derives from a male donor with prostate cancer. The source was PBMCs, collected after low-dose radiotherapy plus immunotherapy. CDR3 sequence: CASSWDQNTGELFF. CDR3 sequence (DNA): TGTGCCAGCAGCTGGGACCAGAACACCGGGGAGCTGTTTTTT.